Presented here are 23 T cell receptor beta chains from one specimen sequenced in a study of blood T cell repertoires in COVID-19. The repertoire was sequenced with immunoSEQ multiplex PCR; TCRdb's copy has only in-frame clones and lacks some. The data show 250,000 to 300,000 clones, with approximately 83% seen just once and approximately 1.9% held by the top ten. Sequencing was performed on PBMCs or T cells enriched from blood (not recorded which). These receptors were taken from a woman between 50 and 59 years old who had recovered from COVID-19.

The V call is TRBV2, the J call TRBJ2-3, with TRBD1 matching 7 bases. From germline, CDR1 is SNHLY and CDR2 FYNNEI. V was clipped by 1 base and J by 3 bases; unmatched bases: 1. This CDR3 is built from 14 residues. The chain's CDR3 is CASSEGQGTDTQYF. The CDR3 coding sequence is TGTGCCAGCAGTGAAGGACAGGGTACAGATACGCAGTATTTT.

The chain combines TRBV5-1 with TRBJ2-3; 7 bases agree with TRBD2. This CDR3 is 17 amino acids long. Germline V gene sequence: CDR1 SGHRS, CDR2 YFSETQ. The ends lost 5 bases at V and 0 bases at J; junction bases unmatched: 12. CDR3 DNA: TGCGCCAGCAGGAGAGCTAGCGGAAGATCAAGCACAGATACGCAGTATTTT. Protein sequence: CASRRASGRSSTDTQYF.

The chain joins TRBV30 to TRBJ2-3; TRBD2 matches 11 bases. This CDR3 has 18 amino acids. CDR1 is GTSNPN and CDR2 is SVGIG in the germline V gene (reference sequence). With V trimmed by 2 bases and J by 6 bases, 16 bases remained unmatched. The CDR3 region has the DNA TGTGCCTGGAGTTTAATAGCGGGAGGGCCGGGTATGTCGGATACGCAGTATTTT. Translating gives CAWSLIAGGPGMSDTQYF.

The chain carries TRBV5-1 and TRBJ1-4; the D gene is possibly TRBD1 (6 bases). The germline gives CDR1 SGHRS, CDR2 YFSETQ. The CDR3 runs to 16 residues. Deletions cut 0 bases from V and 1 base from J, with 10 bases between. Here the CDR3 reads CASSLEGGLTNEKLFF. The CDR3 coding sequence is TGCGCCAGCAGCTTGGAGGGGGGGCTAACTAATGAAAAACTGTTTTTT. The whole variable domain, remainder taken from reference TRBV5-1 and TRBJ1-4, is KAGVTQTPRYLIKTRGQQVTLSCSPISGHRSVSWYQQTPGQGLQFLFEYFSETQRNKGNFPGRFSGRQFSNSRSEMNVSTLELGDSALYLCASSLEGGLTNEKLFFGSGTQLSVL.

The V gene is TRBV19, the J gene TRBJ1-1; 7 bases line up with TRBD1. V lost 5 bases to trimming and J lost 0 bases; unmatched junction nucleotides: 6. Germline CDR1 LNHDA, CDR2 SQIVND (reference sequence). This CDR3 spans 15 amino acids. CDR3 protein: CASSPTGSMNTEAFF. As DNA, the CDR3 is TGTGCCAGTAGTCCGACAGGGAGTATGAACACTGAAGCTTTCTTT.

The chain employs TRBV7-8 and TRBJ1-2; no clear D gene. The CDR3 covers 16 residues. The germline V and J ends were trimmed by 1 base and 2 bases, with 14 bases remaining between them. Germline CDR1 reads SGHVS; CDR2 reads FQNEAQ. This chain's CDR3 is CASSLGGGLSNYGYTF. Here the CDR3 DNA reads TGTGCCAGCAGCTTAGGGGGAGGCCTCTCGAACTATGGCTACACCTTC.

V and J are TRBV5-4 and TRBJ2-5; a possible D gene is TRBD2 (6 bases). V dropped 4 bases and J dropped 1 base, with 17 bases sitting between them. The CDR3 runs 16 residues. Germline V gene lookup returns CDR1 SGHNT and CDR2 YYREEE (reference sequence). CDR3 sequence reads: CASSHGKLGLQETQYF. DNA for the CDR3: TGTGCCAGCAGCCACGGAAAATTGGGACTCCAAGAGACCCAGTACTTC.

The genes are TRBV28 and TRBJ1-5, with D maybe TRBD1 (5 bases). Trimming cost V 6 bases and J 2 bases, with 11 bases left between them. The CDR3 is 14 amino acids. The V gene's germline CDR1 is MDHEN and CDR2 SYDVKM. The CDR3 sequence: CASSLRGGNQPQHF. The CDR3 DNA sequence: TGTGCCAGCAGCTTACGGGGGGGCAATCAGCCCCAGCATTTT.

The chain couples TRBV5-1 to TRBJ1-2, with 7 positions matching TRBD1. Per germline, CDR1 SGHRS and CDR2 YFSETQ. The V and J ends lost 5 bases and 6 bases, in that order; junction bases with no gene match: 10. This CDR3 spans 14 amino acids. The CDR3 protein is CASSGGTGVNGYTF. In nucleotides, the CDR3 is TGCGCCAGCAGTGGGGGAACAGGGGTTAATGGCTACACCTTC.

The chain employs TRBV4-1 and TRBJ2-3, with 8 bases fitting TRBD2. Germline V CDR1 and CDR2: MGHRA, YSYEKL. J lost 2 bases, V lost 1 base, and 11 bases had no gene match. The CDR3 is made up of 18 amino acids. CDR3 loop: CASSQAGVSGRATDTQYF. Written as DNA, the CDR3 is TGCGCCAGCAGCCAAGCCGGAGTGAGCGGGAGAGCCACAGATACGCAGTATTTT.

This sequence joins TRBV5-6 and TRBJ2-5, with no clear D. The germline V gene encodes CDR1 SGHDT and CDR2 YYEEEE. CDR3 size: 16 residues. V lost 0 bases and J lost 5, with 17 bases in between. CDR3 in amino acids: CASSLVVSNLVETQYF. The CDR3 DNA reads TGTGCCAGCAGCTTGGTCGTTAGCAATTTGGTCGAGACCCAGTACTTC.

The chain links TRBV6-4 to TRBJ1-6; tentatively, D is TRBD1 (5 bases). The germline V gene encodes CDR1 MRHNA and CDR2 SNTAGT. Trimming removed 2 bases at V and 6 bases at J, with 14 bases between. This CDR3 is 16 amino acids long. The CDR3, as DNA: TGTGCCAGCAGTGACAACCCGACCAGGGCTAATTCACCCCTCCACTTT. Its translation: CASSDNPTRANSPLHF.

The J gene is TRBJ2-7, the V gene TRBV2; 10 bases are shared with TRBD2. Germline-derived CDR1 and CDR2 are SNHLY and FYNNEI. This CDR3 comprises 14 residues. V dropped 6 bases and J dropped 2; count of bases not matched to a gene: 4. This CDR3 reads CASRPSGGAYEQYF. In DNA, the CDR3 is TGTGCCAGCAGGCCTAGCGGGGGAGCCTACGAGCAGTACTTC.

As for this clone: The sample carries other DNA sequences with the same CDR3. CDR3 sequence (DNA): TGTGCCAGCAGTTTATCGGGCAGCCATGGCTACACCTTC. Translation gives CASSLSGSHGYTF. V is TRBV27 and J is TRBJ1-2; no definite D call. In germline, CDR1 is MNHEY, CDR2 SMNVEV (reference sequence). CDR3 length equals 13 residues. V lost 0 bases, J lost 6 bases, and 8 bases lay in between.

Concerning this clone: The sample has other DNA sequences that encode this CDR3 too. This sequence joins TRBV18 and TRBJ2-1, with 8 bases that match TRBD2. The trim removed 3 bases at V and 3 bases at J, leaving 1 base unmatched. The CDR3 sequence is 14 residues long. CDR1 and CDR2 from the germline V gene are KGHSH and LQKENI. CDR3 region: CASSPSGNYNEQFF. The CDR3 nucleotides read TGTGCCAGCTCACCTAGCGGGAACTACAATGAGCAGTTCTTC.

The chain joins TRBV5-1 to TRBJ2-3; 7 positions match TRBD2. The CDR3 runs to 14 residues. Germline V gene lookup returns CDR1 SGHRS and CDR2 YFSETQ. J lost 0 bases, V lost 3 bases, and 1 base had no gene match. DNA for the CDR3: TGCGCCAGCAGCTCCGGGGGGAGCACAGATACGCAGTATTTT. Its protein product is CASSSGGSTDTQYF.

The DNA of the CDR3 is TGCAGCGTTTCCGGGACTAGCGGGAGTTTCGGTGAGCAGTTCTTC. This codes for CSVSGTSGSFGEQFF. The chain couples TRBV29-1 to TRBJ2-1; 14 bases map to TRBD2. Per the germline V gene, CDR1 is SQVTM and CDR2 is ANQGSEA. This CDR3 spans 15 amino acids. V lost 5 bases, J lost 9 bases, and 9 bases stayed unmatched.

This chain links TRBV6-5 with TRBJ2-3; D is ambiguous. From germline, CDR1 is MNHEY and CDR2 SVGAGI. CDR3 length: 11 amino acids. With 7 bases removed from V and 6 bases from J, the gap between germline ends came to 8 bases. The CDR3 DNA reads as TGTGCCAGCACCCTCCGGGATACGCAGTATTTT. It is translated as CASTLRDTQYF.

DNA for the CDR3: TGTGCCATCAGTGACAGGGAAGCCCTAGCCAAAAACATTCAGTACTTC. It is translated as CAISDREALAKNIQYF. V gene TRBV10-3 combines with J gene TRBJ2-4; possible D gene TRBD1, 5 bases. The CDR3 loop spans 16 amino acids. Germline V lookup: CDR1 ENHRY, CDR2 SYGVKD. V lost 3 bases and J 0 bases, leaving 12 bases between the germline ends.

The CDR3 nucleotides are TGTGCCAGCAGCCGGGAAGGGGGCTACGAGCAGTACTTC. As protein: CASSREGGYEQYF. The V gene is TRBV2, the J gene TRBJ2-7; weak D call: TRBD1 (6 bases). Germline V gene sequence: CDR1 SNHLY, CDR2 FYNNEI. The V and J ends lost 6 bases and 3 bases respectively, with 12 bases between them. This CDR3 region has 13 residues. Full variable domain (outside the CDR3, taken from reference TRBV2 and TRBJ2-7): EPEVTQTPSHQVTQMGQEVILRCVPISNHLYFYWYRQILGQKVEFLVSFYNNEISEKSEIFDDQFSVERPDGSNFTLKIRSTKLEDSAMYFCASSREGGYEQYFGPGTRLTVT.

The rearrangement uses TRBV3-1 (or the pseudogene TRBV3-2) and TRBJ1-1, with 7 nucleotides matching TRBD1. Germline trimming cut 4 bases from V and 2 bases from J; bases unmatched to any gene: 4. Germline V gene lookup returns CDR1 LGHDT and CDR2 YNNKEL (reference sequence). The CDR3 runs 14 residues. Written as DNA, the CDR3 is TGTGCCAGCAGCCTCGGACAGGCTAACACTGAAGCTTTCTTT. This codes for CASSLGQANTEAFF.

This chain uses TRBV11-2 with TRBJ1-1; 8 bases line up with TRBD1. This CDR3 is built from 16 residues. The ends lost 5 bases at V and 0 bases at J; junction bases unmatched: 8. Germline-derived CDR1 and CDR2 are SGHAT and FQNNGV. CDR3 in amino acids: CASSERDRLLNTEAFF. The CDR3 nucleotides read TGTGCCAGCAGCGAAAGGGACAGGCTTTTGAACACTGAAGCTTTCTTT.

V and J are TRBV21-1 and TRBJ2-2; the table's D call of TRBD2 was not tested on the DNA. TRBV21-1 is designated a pseudogene. The CDR3 covers 14 residues. Here the CDR3 DNA reads TGTGCCAGCAGCTCAGGAGGAGGCCCCGGGGAGCTGTTTTTT. Protein: CASSSGGGPGELFF.